The clone carrying this TCR beta chain occurred many times. Its antigen is still unknown. The related graft donor's blood sample was taken on the day of bone marrow donation. The assay was immunoSEQ multiplex PCR, and TCRdb's table has in-frame clones only and misses some. This repertoire holds over 30,000 clones, and none appear only once. CDR3 length: 14 amino acids. Per the germline V gene, CDR1 is MRHNA and CDR2 is SNTAGT. Trimming took off 2 bases at V and 5 bases at J, with 12 bases between the two ends. This sample is drawn from a study of T cells after posttransplantation cyclophosphamide. Findings and caveats of the study: Donor CD8+ memory clones often dominated recipient blood repertoires at later times. Recipient CMV seropositivity and CMV reactivation strongly tracked TRB clonality.

This sequence originates from a woman aged 45-60 years in good health and a related stem cell transplant donor. The V call is TRBV6-4, the J call TRBJ1-1; D unclear. Sequencing used PBMCs. The CDR3 sequence is CASSDTDRRTEAFF. CDR3 DNA: TGTGCCAGCAGTGACACTGACCGGCGGACTGAAGCTTTCTTT.